This T cell receptor (beta chain) was observed in a study of cytomegalovirus exposure and HLA in healthy donors (dated by TCRdb to 2015 to 2018). For the wider study: An earlier analysis of approximately 640 of the donors reported approximately 270 Gb of sequence data and 100 million to 140 million unique TCR beta sequences from roughly 200 million T cells. About 320 gigabases of sequencing data and 70 million to 85 million unique TCR sequences were included in an early release covering roughly 600 HLA-typed donors. Of the 350 to 400 genotyped donors, around 81% fell in the genetic ancestry cluster associated with self-reported Caucasian donors. The study aimed to test whether signatures of past pathogen exposure could be identified by cataloging public T cell receptors. The study profiled the T cell repertoires of hundreds of subjects by immunosequencing and related them to cytomegalovirus serostatus. Along with the roughly 710-subject first cohort, a separate validation cohort of over 90 different subjects was used. To predict cytomegalovirus infection status, the study brought together high-throughput TCR immunosequencing, statistical association of individual TCRs with disease status, and machine learning. In a later analysis, previously published TCR beta repertoires from 666 donors were re-analyzed and high-resolution HLA genotyping was added so that TCR occurrence patterns could be studied. The later analysis used no new phenotypic data to find candidate immune exposures, relying instead on TCR beta sequences and their occurrence across donors. In an earlier analysis of 500 to 650 of the donors, high-throughput TCR beta sequencing was used to judge whether each TCR beta V gene segment behaved as functional or pseudogenic. Donor age, sex, ethnicity and CMV serostatus were compiled together with the repertoire data. A later genetic analysis took genome-wide SNP genotypes for about 65% of the roughly 670 donors and used that subset as a discovery cohort. All discovery cohort repertoires had been generated on a single sequencing platform. HLA typing covered class I and class II loci at four-digit resolution. The number of donors typed differed by locus, with roughly 620-630 for A, B, C, DRB1 and DQB1, around 520 for DQA1, about 610 for DPA1, and some 450 for DPB1. Roughly five DR-DQ haplotypes were handled as single units for association and clustering because linkage in the cohort was strong. Across 398 genotyped donors of the cohort, an average of about 240,000 unique TCR beta nucleotide sequences per donor were sequenced, and approximately 17% of those sequences were non-productive.

On this clone: The target of this receptor is not known. Base qualities are not recorded, but no much larger clone differs from it by a single base.

The investigation overall reported the following: The earlier analysis of a few hundred of the donors excluded around 17 rarely observed V segments, including chromosome 9 orphons, because counts were too low. A cluster of highly shared sequence variants was judged likely to be a technical artifact of the sequencing pipeline. According to a later analysis, parvovirus B19, influenza, CMV and Epstein-Barr virus appeared linked to several top co-occurrence clusters. At a false discovery rate of 0.05, a later analysis linked about 16,000 TCR beta sequences to specific HLA alleles. Immune exposure information for the cohort was limited to CMV serostatus. Linkage disequilibrium might explain the correlated functional status among segregating V segments, but an unknown experimental factor could not be ruled out. In a later genetic analysis, a missense DCLRE1C variant was associated with V-gene and J-gene trimming of TCR beta chains, and the association was replicated in an independent cohort. In the study, 150 to 200 TCR beta chains were listed as associated with cytomegalovirus. The classifier was reported to diagnose cytomegalovirus status with high specificity and sensitivity in both the original cohort and the validation cohort. The authors suggested that the approach could potentially be extended to other disease states and immunological phenotypes. This cohort had only TCR beta chains sequenced, and the lack of alpha or paired-chain data limited which features could be detected. Sequencing depth was assumed to be roughly uniform across donors in the presence/absence analyses, though that assumption may not hold. An earlier analysis of approximately 590 of the donors showed that most TCR beta V segments appeared in productive rearrangements either about 87% or about 30% of the time, which broadly matched IMGT annotations. According to a later genetic analysis, donors in an Asian-associated ancestry cluster had fewer N-insertions in productive TCRs than the approximately 650-donor mean. Some IMGT-functional V segments, including TRBV6-2 and TRBV6-3, could not be told apart with the 87-base-pair reads, so those segments were excluded. In a later analysis, TCR association rates were found to vary across HLA loci, with the most associated TCRs seen for DRB1 alleles and the fewest for HLA-C alleles. Strong co-occurrence of HLA alleles, especially DR and DQ, made assigning TCR associations to individual alleles difficult. Compared with equally common non-associated chains, HLA-associated TCR beta chains in a later analysis were more clonally expanded and had lower generation probabilities. While some public TCRs were present in many individuals, most TCR sequences turned up only very rarely across donors. A further reported finding was that TCR beta sequences accurately predicted the HLA-A and HLA-B alleles for most subjects in the first cohort. HLA typing was unavailable for some donors at each locus, so association tests used only the typed subset. In vitro tests confirmed that a few of the cytomegalovirus-associated TCR beta chains recognize cytomegalovirus antigens. In a later analysis, most CMV-associated TCR beta chains were found to appear HLA-restricted, with HLA associations seemingly driven largely by CMV exposure.

The cohort consisted of 600 to 700 healthy bone marrow donors. At the time of sampling, all cohort members were nominally healthy, though unrecorded immune exposures were likely present. The donor was CMV seronegative and belonged to the group of 350 to 400 seronegative cohort members. A peripheral blood sample was collected from each donor, and TCR beta sequencing was performed on peripheral blood mononuclear cells. The Qiagen DNeasy Blood Extraction Kit was used to extract genomic DNA from the blood cell samples. Receptor amplification or capture employed the immunoSEQ multiplex PCR assay. For the multiplex PCR, a mixture combining 60 forward primers for TCR Vbeta segments and 13 reverse primers for TCR Jbeta segments was used. The CDR3 region of rearranged TCR beta genes was amplified from genomic DNA by a multiplex PCR assay. Amplified TCR beta libraries were sequenced as 87-base-pair reads on the Illumina HiSeq System. The paper's processing steps were these. Across the roughly 640 repertoires, a later analysis counted 78 million or so unique TCR beta chains, some 11 million of which were shared by at least two donors. Raw reads were error-corrected and collapsed into unique sequences with a nearest-neighbor algorithm that merged closely related sequences to remove PCR and sequencing errors. V, D and J gene segments were assigned by aligning CDR3 sequences to IMGT reference sequences. Each retained sequence needed at least a six-nucleotide match to both a V gene segment and a J gene segment. A rearrangement counted as productive if the CDR3 had no stop codons and remained in frame with V and J, and every other rearrangement counted as non-productive. CDR3 was defined according to IMGT convention as the region running from the second conserved V-encoded cysteine to the conserved J-encoded phenylalanine. The earlier analysis of some 580 of the donors excluded any sequence lacking an unambiguous match to a single V gene segment. In an earlier analysis of 587 of the donors, V segments were called functional above 56.7% productive rearrangements and were called segregating when the between-donor standard deviation exceeded 5%. To diagnose cytomegalovirus status from the catalog of TCR beta chain sequences, a statistical classification framework was built. V and J gene assignment, in a later analysis, came from comparing TCR nucleotide sequences with IMGT/GENE-DB human TR gene sequences. The TCRdist pipeline was used in a later analysis to assign CDR3 sequences and most-parsimonious VDJ recombination scenarios. In a later analysis, each TCR beta chain was defined by its CDR3 amino acid sequence together with its V-gene family, and reads lacking a unique V-gene family were excluded. In a later analysis, around 600 highly shared, low-generation-probability nucleotide sequences were removed to address suspected cross-contamination and a sequencing artifact. In a later analysis, a clonal expansion index for each public chain was calculated from normalized within-repertoire ranks of inferred template counts. In a later analysis, generation probabilities were computed with a VDJ recombination model fitted to out-of-frame rearrangements, and the resulting probabilities were checked against IGoR. In a later analysis, hypergeometric tests were used to score TCR-TCR, TCR-HLA and TCR-CMV co-occurrence, with a repertoire-size bias correction applied to TCR pairs. A later analysis estimated false discovery rates by permuting HLA or CMV assignments 20 times. In a later analysis, co-occurring TCRs were grouped using DBSCAN, with TCRdist sequence similarity added in when clustering inside HLA-allele-positive subsets. Repertoires with fewer than 30,000 or more than 120,000 public chains were left out of co-occurrence clustering, as were about 5 repertoires with anomalous nucleotide sharing. Imported from immuneACCESS, the table was reduced by TCRdb to in-frame sequences with V and J called. These copies leave out some clones; in studies compared against another copy, an unresolved V gene accounts for under half, and the cause of the remainder is not known. V, J and clone size derive from that table, while D and trimming were established from the DNA sequence. For this sample there are 200,000 or so clones; around 83% appear just once. The top ten clonotypes cover 1.2% to 1.5% of the sample.

The CDR3, cysteine through phenylalanine, is 17 amino acids long. Only the CDR3 portion is preserved as DNA: 51 bases, with reading frame beginning at the first base. Cut back by 2 bases and 0 bases, the V and J ends lie 13 bases apart. The germline V gene supplies CDR1 SGHVS and CDR2 FNYEAQ. The sequence links TRBV7-6 to TRBJ2-2; the D gene lacks a confident call. What was sequenced was PBMCs. The TCR sequence derives from a girl aged 10-17 years in good health and CMV-seronegative. The CDR3 in this case is CASSLSVPQTNTGELFF. The DNA sequence follows: TGTGCCAGCAGCTTATCTGTTCCGCAGACGAACACCGGGGAGCTGTTTTTT.